These 22 T cell receptor beta chains came from one sample sequenced in a study of T cell repertoires in cytomegalovirus infection. No antigen has been assigned to these receptors. TCRdb itself ran the reads through MiXCR, one entry per CDR3 protein. The sample consists of 70,000 to 95,000 distinct CDR3 sequences, about 29% of them appearing once. The sequences come from CD8+ T cells from cultured PBMCs, collected from culture after CMV antigen stimulation. These receptors came from a human donor in good health (CMV status not recorded). Some clones in this sample may be carry-over from other donors' samples.

This clonotype appeared a few times. The rearrangement links TRBV7-9 to TRBJ2-3; TRBD2 is a possible D gene (7 bases). V lost 5 bases to trimming and J lost 0 bases, with 15 bases between them. The CDR3 is made up of 16 amino acids. Germline loops: CDR1 SEHNR, CDR2 FQNEAQ (reference sequence). In nucleotides, the CDR3 is TGTGCCAGCAGCCACCCCGGGGGGCGGAGCACAGATACGCAGTATTTT. Its protein is CASSHPGGRSTDTQYF.

Many counts were recorded for this clonotype. The rearrangement links TRBV28 to TRBJ2-2; D is possibly TRBD1 (5 bases). Trimming shortened V by 6 bases and J by 4 bases, and 15 bases separated the two germline ends. CDR3 length: 15 amino acids. Looked up from germline, CDR1 is MDHEN and CDR2 is SYDVKM. CDR3 coding DNA: TGTGCCAGCAGCCCCTCCAGGGCGTGCACCGGGGAGCTGTTTTTT. This translates into CASSPSRACTGELFF.

The chain uses TRBV30 and TRBJ1-4; D is possibly TRBD1 (5 bases). V gave up 5 bases and J gave up 1 base, with 11 bases separating them. CDR3 size: 14 residues. The germline V gene encodes CDR1 GTSNPN and CDR2 SVGIG (reference sequence). Here the CDR3 DNA reads TGTGCCTGGGAACCAGGGCAAACTAATGAAAAACTGTTTTTT. As protein: CAWEPGQTNEKLFF.

This clonotype was observed at least ten times. This chain links TRBV7-3 with TRBJ2-1, with D possibly called TRBD1 or TRBD2 (5 bases each). The length of the CDR3 is 14 residues. The germline gives CDR1 SGHTA, CDR2 FQGTGA. Deletions cut 2 bases from V and 9 bases from J, with 14 bases between. The CDR3 bases are TGTGCCAGCAGCTTAGGGCCTACGGGACCTGAGCAGTTCTTC. As protein: CASSLGPTGPEQFF.

This clonotype was found many times. The V gene is TRBV7-9, the J gene TRBJ1-2; a possible D gene is TRBD1 (5 bases). The CDR3 is made up of 17 amino acids. The germline gives CDR1 SEHNR, CDR2 FQNEAQ (reference sequence). Trimming shortened V by 5 bases and J by 2 bases, and 21 bases separated the two germline ends. The CDR3, as DNA: TGTGCCAGCAGCCCTCAATTAGAAGACAAGGGGAACTATGGCTACACCTTC. It yields the protein CASSPQLEDKGNYGYTF.

This clonotype was observed many times. This chain connects TRBV11-2 to TRBJ2-7; TRBD1 agrees at 8 bases. V was pared by 4 bases and J by 0 bases, with 5 bases of the junction left unmatched. Germline V gene sequence: CDR1 SGHAT, CDR2 FQNNGV. The CDR3 spans 15 residues. CDR3 DNA sequence: TGTGCCAGCAGCTCAGGACAGGGAGGCTCCTACGAGCAGTACTTC. It translates to CASSSGQGGSYEQYF. Full variable domain (missing parts from reference TRBV11-2 and TRBJ2-7): EAGVAQSPRYKIIEKRQSVAFWCNPISGHATLYWYQQILGQGPKLLIQFQNNGVVDDSQLPKDRFSAERLKGVDSTLKIQPAKLEDSAVYLCASSSGQGGSYEQYFGPGTRLTVT.

This clonotype has just a few counts. The V and J genes are TRBV12-5 and TRBJ1-4; no clear D gene. This CDR3 has 11 residues. V was cut by 3 bases and J by 7 bases, with 3 bases left in between. The germline gives CDR1 LGHNT, CDR2 FRNRAP. The CDR3 DNA reads as TGTGCTAGTGGTTTAGGTGAAAAACTGTTTTTT. This gives the protein CASGLGEKLFF. The complete variable domain, with remaining parts taken from reference TRBV12-5 and TRBJ1-4, reads DARVTQTPRHKVTEMGQEVTMRCQPILGHNTVFWYRQTMMQGLELLAYFRNRAPLDDSGMPKDRFSAEMPDATLATLKIQPSEPRDSAVYFCASGLGEKLFFGSGTQLSVL.

This chain connects TRBV19 to TRBJ1-5, with D possibly TRBD1 on 6 matching bases. CDR1 is LNHDA, CDR2 SQIVND, per germline (reference sequence). Trimming removed 3 bases from V and 0 bases from J, with 15 bases in between. The length of the CDR3 is 17 residues. The CDR3 here is CASSIYRTAYSNQPQHF. CDR3 DNA sequence: TGTGCCAGTAGTATCTACAGGACAGCGTATAGCAATCAGCCCCAGCATTTT.

This clonotype was seen only a few times. The chain is built from TRBV12-3 or TRBV12-4 and TRBJ1-2, with D possibly being TRBD1 (6 bases). Between the trimmed V and J ends, which lost 5 bases and 4 bases, there was a span of 11 bases. This CDR3 comprises 13 residues. The CDR3 nucleotides read TGTGCCAGCAGTCTCACAGGGAGCTATGGCTACACCTTC. Translation: CASSLTGSYGYTF.

The rearrangement uses TRBV7-9 and TRBJ2-5, with D uncertain. The CDR3 loop spans 13 amino acids. Germline values: CDR1 SEHNR, CDR2 FQNEAQ (reference sequence). V lost 3 bases to trimming and J lost 1 base, with 6 bases between them. The CDR3 coding sequence is TGTGCCAGCAGCTTCTACACCCAAGAGACCCAGTACTTC. This translates into CASSFYTQETQYF.

The J gene is TRBJ2-7, the V gene TRBV3-1, with no clear D. CDR1 is LGHDT and CDR2 is YNNKEL in the germline V gene (reference sequence). Trimming removed 2 bases from V and 3 bases from J, with 11 bases in between. CDR3 length equals 14 residues. CDR3 loop: CASSQTSFYYEQYF. The CDR3 DNA follows: TGTGCCAGCAGCCAAACCAGCTTCTACTACGAGCAGTACTTC.

There are many counts of this clonotype. The rearrangement uses TRBV7-9 and TRBJ2-7; D is perhaps TRBD2 (5 bases). Looked up from germline, CDR1 is SEHNR and CDR2 is FQNEAQ (reference sequence). There are 14 residues in the CDR3. V gave up 2 bases and J gave up 3 bases, with 11 bases separating them. This CDR3 is CASSLRGEVYEQYF. The CDR3 coding sequence is TGTGCCAGCAGCTTACGGGGAGAGGTCTACGAGCAGTACTTC.

V usage is TRBV7-8 and J usage is TRBJ1-1; D gene ambiguous. The CDR3 runs to 14 residues. Trimming took off 7 bases at V and 6 bases at J, with 18 bases between the two ends. Germline loops: CDR1 SGHVS, CDR2 FQNEAQ. CDR3 residues: CASTMEVGVPEAFF. The CDR3 DNA reads TGTGCCAGCACCATGGAGGTGGGCGTCCCTGAAGCTTTCTTT.

This clonotype was recorded a few times. The chain is built from TRBV19 and TRBJ1-1; 9 bases line up with TRBD1. The CDR3 loop spans 15 amino acids. V shed 8 bases and J 0 bases; nucleotides not matched to a gene: 7. The germline V gene encodes CDR1 LNHDA and CDR2 SQIVND (reference sequence). DNA of the CDR3: TGTGCCAGTCTGGCCCGGGACAGGGTGAACACTGAAGCTTTCTTT. Its translation: CASLARDRVNTEAFF.

The chain employs TRBV12-3 or TRBV12-4 and TRBJ2-5; TRBD2 matches at 13 bases. V shed 7 bases and J 5 bases; nucleotides not matched to a gene: 7. The CDR3 is 15 amino acids. This CDR3 reads CASTPGLAGLETQYF. The CDR3 DNA reads TGTGCCAGCACCCCGGGACTAGCGGGGTTGGAGACCCAGTACTTC.

V gene TRBV20-1 combines with J gene TRBJ1-1; possibly TRBD1 for D (6 bases). CDR3 length: 13 residues. V gave up 0 bases and J gave up 5 bases, with 10 bases separating them. CDR1 and CDR2 from the germline V gene are DFQATT and SNEGSKA (reference sequence). CDR3 DNA: TGCAGTGCTAGAGATAGGGGGTCTACTGAAGCTTTCTTT. It specifies CSARDRGSTEAFF.

This sequence joins TRBV7-8 and TRBJ2-4; D possibly corresponds to TRBD2 (5 bases). With 4 bases removed from V and 0 bases from J, the gap between germline ends came to 10 bases. This CDR3 contains 15 residues. Per germline, CDR1 SGHVS and CDR2 FQNEAQ. CDR3 in amino acids: CASSYGSSAKNIQYF. The CDR3 bases are TGTGCCAGCAGCTATGGGAGCTCAGCCAAAAACATTCAGTACTTC.

This sequence joins TRBV4-2 and TRBJ1-2, with D possibly being TRBD1 (6 bases). The CDR3 is made up of 15 amino acids. Between the trimmed V and J ends, which lost 0 bases and 8 bases, there was a span of 16 bases. The germline CDR1 and CDR2 sequences are LGHNA and YNFKEQ. CDR3 nucleotide sequence: TGTGCCAGCAGCCAAGAGCTGCTGGGGGCGCCGGGCTACACCTTC. This gives the protein CASSQELLGAPGYTF.

The V gene is TRBV12-3 or TRBV12-4, the J gene TRBJ2-2; tentatively, D is TRBD1 or TRBD2 (5 bases each). V dropped 6 bases and J dropped 6 bases, with 17 bases sitting between them. The CDR3 sequence is 15 residues long. The CDR3 reads CASSPYRWGSGELFF. The CDR3 coding sequence is TGTGCCAGCAGCCCCTACCGCTGGGGGTCCGGGGAGCTGTTTTTT.

The chain joins TRBV6-6 to TRBJ1-4, with D possibly TRBD1 on 5 matching bases. V dropped 3 bases and J dropped 8 bases, with 16 bases sitting between them. There are 15 residues in the CDR3. From germline, CDR1 is MNHNY and CDR2 SVGAGI (reference sequence). For the CDR3, the DNA is TGTGCCAGCAGTTATTATCAAGGGGATAGCGAAAAACTGTTTTTT. The encoded protein is CASSYYQGDSEKLFF.

This chain joins TRBV9 and TRBJ2-7, with D possibly being TRBD2 (5 bases). The CDR3 spans 15 residues. Trimming cost V 0 bases and J 2 bases, with 12 bases left between them. CDR1 SGDLS and CDR2 YYNGEE come from the germline V gene. CDR3: CASSVGGFSTYEQYF. CDR3 coding DNA: TGTGCCAGCAGCGTAGGAGGGTTCTCGACCTACGAGCAGTACTTC.

The sample holds a few counts of this clonotype. The J gene is TRBJ1-5, the V gene TRBV7-2; TRBD1 might be the D (5 bases). Germline-derived CDR1 and CDR2 are SGHTA and FQGNSA. The CDR3 sequence is 13 residues long. The ends were cut back, 4 bases at V and 3 bases at J, with 7 bases in the middle. The CDR3 region is CASSWGPNQPQHF. The CDR3 bases are TGTGCCAGCAGCTGGGGACCCAATCAGCCCCAGCATTTT.